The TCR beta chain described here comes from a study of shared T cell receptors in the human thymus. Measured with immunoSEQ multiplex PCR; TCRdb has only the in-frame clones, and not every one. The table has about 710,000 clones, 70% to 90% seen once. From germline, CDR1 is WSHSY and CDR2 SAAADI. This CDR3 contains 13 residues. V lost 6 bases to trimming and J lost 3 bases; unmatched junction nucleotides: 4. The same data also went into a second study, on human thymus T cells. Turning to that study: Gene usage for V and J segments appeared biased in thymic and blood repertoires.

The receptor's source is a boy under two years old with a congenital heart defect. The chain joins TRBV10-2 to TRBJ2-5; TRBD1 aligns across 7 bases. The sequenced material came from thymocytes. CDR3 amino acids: CASRKQGKETQYF. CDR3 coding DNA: TGCGCCAGCAGAAAACAGGGGAAAGAGACCCAGTACTTC.